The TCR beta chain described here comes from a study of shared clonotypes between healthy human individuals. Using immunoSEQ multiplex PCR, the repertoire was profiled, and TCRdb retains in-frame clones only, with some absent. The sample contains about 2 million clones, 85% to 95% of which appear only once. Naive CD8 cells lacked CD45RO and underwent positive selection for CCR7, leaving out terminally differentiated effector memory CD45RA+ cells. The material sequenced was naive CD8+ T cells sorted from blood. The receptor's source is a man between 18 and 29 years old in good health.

CDR3 sequence reads: CASSFDGRPEAFF. In nucleotides, the CDR3 is TGTGCCAGCAGCTTTGATGGGCGGCCTGAAGCTTTCTTT. V gene TRBV7-9 combines with J gene TRBJ1-1, with unresolved D. The V end lost 3 bases, the J end lost 6 bases, and 11 bases lay between the germline ends. This CDR3 is built from 13 residues. Germline V CDR1 and CDR2: SEHNR, FQNEAQ (reference sequence).